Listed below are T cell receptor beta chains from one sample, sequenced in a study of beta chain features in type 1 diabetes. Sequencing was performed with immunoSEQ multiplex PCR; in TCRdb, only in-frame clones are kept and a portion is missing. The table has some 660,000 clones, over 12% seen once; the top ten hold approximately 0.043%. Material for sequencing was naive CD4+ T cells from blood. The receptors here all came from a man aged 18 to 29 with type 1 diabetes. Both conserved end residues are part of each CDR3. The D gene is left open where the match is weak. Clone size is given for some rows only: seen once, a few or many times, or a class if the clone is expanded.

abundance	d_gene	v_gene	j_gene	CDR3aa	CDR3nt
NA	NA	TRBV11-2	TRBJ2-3	CASNLAADTQYF	TGTGCCAGCAACCTAGCTGCAGATACGCAGTATTTT
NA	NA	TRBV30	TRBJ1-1	CACQRDSMNTEAFF	TGTGCCTGCCAGAGGGATTCCATGAACACTGAAGCTTTCTTT
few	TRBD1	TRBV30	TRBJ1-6	CAWSGGTGGNSPLHF	TGTGCCTGGAGTGGTGGAACAGGGGGCAATTCACCCCTCCACTTT
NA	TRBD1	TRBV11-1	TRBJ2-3	CASSKGTADTQYF	TGTGCCAGCAGCAAGGGGACAGCAGATACGCAGTATTTT
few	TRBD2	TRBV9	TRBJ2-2	CASSPLAGGRNTGELFF	TGTGCCAGCAGCCCACTAGCGGGGGGGCGGAACACCGGGGAGCTGTTTTTT
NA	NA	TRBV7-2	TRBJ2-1	CASSRRAGGEPEQFF	TGTGCCAGCAGCCGTAGGGCGGGTGGGGAGCCAGAGCAGTTCTTC
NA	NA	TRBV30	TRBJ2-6	CAWSGTITGANVLTF	TGTGCCTGGAGCGGGACGATCACTGGGGCCAACGTCCTGACTTTC
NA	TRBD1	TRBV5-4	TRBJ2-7	CASSRTGASDEQYF	TGTGCCAGCAGCCGGACAGGGGCGTCGGACGAGCAGTACTTC
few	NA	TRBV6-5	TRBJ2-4	CASSYGRGVQYF	TGTGCCAGCAGTTACGGAAGAGGAGTTCAGTACTTC
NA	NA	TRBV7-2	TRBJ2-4	CASMEGIAKNIQYF	TGTGCCAGCATGGAGGGAATAGCCAAAAACATTCAGTACTTC
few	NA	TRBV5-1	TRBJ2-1	CASSFLPAGISYNEQFF	TGCGCCAGCAGCTTCTTACCGGCGGGAATTAGCTACAATGAGCAGTTCTTC
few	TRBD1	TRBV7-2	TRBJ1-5	CASSPDRGVAQPQHF	TGTGCCAGCAGCCCCGACAGGGGAGTAGCTCAGCCCCAGCATTTT
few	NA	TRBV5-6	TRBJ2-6	CASSLVGANVLTF	TGTGCCAGCAGCTTGGTTGGGGCCAACGTCCTGACTTTC
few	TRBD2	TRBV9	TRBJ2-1	CASSTRTSGSSEQFF	TGTGCCAGCAGCACCCGGACTAGCGGTTCTTCTGAGCAGTTCTTC
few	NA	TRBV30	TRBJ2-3	CASPSQRNTDTQYF	TGTGCCTCCCCCAGCCAGCGGAACACAGATACGCAGTATTTT
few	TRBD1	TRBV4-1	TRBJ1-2	CASSQDPGGSYGYTF	TGCGCCAGCAGCCAAGATCCAGGGGGGAGCTATGGCTACACCTTC
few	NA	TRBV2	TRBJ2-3	CASINVAGPRKYF	TGTGCCAGCATTAATGTAGCCGGCCCGAGGAAGTATTTT
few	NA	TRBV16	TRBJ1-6	CASSQFGVGNNSPLHF	TGTGCCAGCAGCCAATTTGGGGTCGGCAATAATTCACCCCTCCACTTT
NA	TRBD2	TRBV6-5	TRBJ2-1	CASSYWGGNEQFF	TGTGCCAGCAGTTACTGGGGAGGGAATGAGCAGTTCTTC
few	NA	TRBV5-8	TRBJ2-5	CASSLASGTQYF	TGTGCCAGCAGCTTGGCCTCGGGGACCCAGTACTTC
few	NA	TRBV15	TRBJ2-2	CATSSPGTTSGELFF	TGTGCCACCAGCAGCCCGGGAACCACTAGCGGGGAGCTGTTTTTT
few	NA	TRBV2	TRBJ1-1	CASSLRTTLNTEAFF	TGTGCCAGCAGTTTAAGGACGACGTTGAACACTGAAGCTTTCTTT
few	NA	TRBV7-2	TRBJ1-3	CASSLASPGTGNTIYF	TGTGCCAGCAGCTTAGCGAGCCCAGGGACTGGAAACACCATATATTTT
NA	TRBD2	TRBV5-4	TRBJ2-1	CASSLYPGTSGRFEQFF	TGTGCCAGCAGCTTGTATCCCGGGACTAGCGGGAGATTTGAGCAGTTCTTC
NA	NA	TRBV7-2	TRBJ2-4	CASSSLTKNIQYF	TGTGCCAGCAGCTCCCTCACCAAAAACATTCAGTACTTC
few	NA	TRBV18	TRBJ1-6	CASSPPLWQGKNNSPLHF	TGTGCCAGCTCACCACCGTTATGGCAGGGGAAAAATAATTCACCCCTCCACTTT
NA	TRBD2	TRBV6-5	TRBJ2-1	CASSYLTSGRWDEQFF	TGTGCCAGCAGTTATCTTACTAGCGGGAGGTGGGATGAGCAGTTCTTC
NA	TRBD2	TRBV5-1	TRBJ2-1	CASSYVGGSSYNEQFF	TGCGCCAGCAGTTACGTTGGCGGGAGCTCCTACAATGAGCAGTTCTTC
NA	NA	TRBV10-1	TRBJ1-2	CASSGDYGYTF	TGCGCCAGCAGTGGTGACTATGGCTACACCTTC
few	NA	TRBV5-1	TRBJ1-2	CASSLGDPYGYTF	TGCGCCAGCAGCCTTGGGGACCCTTATGGCTACACCTTC
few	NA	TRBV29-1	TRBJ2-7	CSDPQIPSSYEQYF	TGCAGCGACCCCCAAATACCGAGCTCCTACGAGCAGTACTTC
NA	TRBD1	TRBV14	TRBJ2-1	CASSQGAGGVDEQFF	TGTGCCAGCAGCCAAGGGGCAGGGGGTGTGGATGAGCAGTTCTTC
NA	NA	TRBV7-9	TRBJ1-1	CASSFYEDTEAFF	TGTGCCAGCAGCTTTTATGAGGACACTGAAGCTTTCTTT
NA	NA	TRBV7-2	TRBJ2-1	CASSLAGALYNEQFF	TGTGCCAGCAGCTTAGCGGGGGCCTTATACAATGAGCAGTTCTTC
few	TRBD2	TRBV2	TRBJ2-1	CASTSSGRMNEQFF	TGTGCCAGCACCTCTAGCGGGAGGATGAATGAGCAGTTCTTC
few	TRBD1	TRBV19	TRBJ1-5	CASSKQGDRPQHF	TGTGCCAGTAGTAAACAGGGGGATCGGCCCCAGCATTTT
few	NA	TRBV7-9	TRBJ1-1	CASSAQVLNTEAFF	TGTGCCAGCAGCGCACAGGTTTTGAACACTGAAGCTTTCTTT
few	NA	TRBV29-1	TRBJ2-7	CREQEISYEQYF	TGCAGAGAACAGGAGATCTCCTACGAGCAGTACTTC
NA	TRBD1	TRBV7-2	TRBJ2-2	CASSLMQGASTGELFF	TGTGCCAGCAGCTTAATGCAGGGGGCGAGCACCGGGGAGCTGTTTTTT
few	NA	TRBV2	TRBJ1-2	CASSDFGGYGYTF	TGTGCCAGCAGTGACTTTGGTGGGTATGGCTACACCTTC
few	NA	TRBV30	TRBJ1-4	CAGGRGTNEKLFF	TGTGCCGGCGGCAGGGGAACTAATGAAAAACTGTTTTTT
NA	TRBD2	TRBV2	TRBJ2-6	CASSEEAGGSTGANVLTF	TGTGCCAGCAGTGAAGAAGCGGGGGGCAGCACTGGGGCCAACGTCCTGACTTTC
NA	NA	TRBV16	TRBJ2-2	CASVRERAGELFF	TGTGCCAGCGTCCGGGAACGCGCCGGGGAGCTGTTTTTT
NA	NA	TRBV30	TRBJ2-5	CAWRATGVQETQYF	TGTGCCTGGAGAGCGACGGGGGTCCAAGAGACCCAGTACTTC
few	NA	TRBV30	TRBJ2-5	CAWSAERGQSYF	TGTGCCTGGAGTGCGGAGCGGGGACAGAGCTACTTC
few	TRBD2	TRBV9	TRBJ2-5	CASSVTQREWETQYF	TGTGCCAGCAGCGTAACCCAGCGGGAGTGGGAGACCCAGTACTTC
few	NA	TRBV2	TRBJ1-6	CASSADGGPASPLHF	TGTGCCAGCAGTGCGGACGGAGGTCCGGCTTCACCCCTCCACTTT
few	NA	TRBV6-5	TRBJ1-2	CASSYEPDSTNYGYTF	TGTGCCAGCAGTTACGAGCCGGACAGTACTAACTATGGCTACACCTTC
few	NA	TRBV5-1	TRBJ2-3	CASSPGASTDTQYF	TGCGCCAGCAGCCCCGGGGCTAGCACAGATACGCAGTATTTT
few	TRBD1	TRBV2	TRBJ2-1	CASRAGTGIDEQFF	TGTGCCAGCAGGGCCGGGACAGGGATTGATGAGCAGTTCTTC
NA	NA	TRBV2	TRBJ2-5	CASTPGVDQETQYF	TGTGCCAGCACGCCGGGAGTTGACCAAGAGACCCAGTACTTC
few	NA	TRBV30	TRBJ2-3	CAWSVLATDTQYF	TGTGCCTGGAGTGTCCTAGCCACAGATACGCAGTATTTT
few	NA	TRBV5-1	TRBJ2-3	CASSRLRGTDTQYF	TGCGCCAGCAGCCGCCTGCGGGGCACAGATACGCAGTATTTT